This TCR beta chain was captured by sequencing in a study of blood T cell repertoires in COVID-19. This CDR3 spans 16 amino acids. Germline-derived CDR1 and CDR2 are MGHRA and YSYEKL. J lost 4 bases, V lost 2 bases, and 8 bases had no gene match. Here immunoSEQ multiplex PCR was the method, and the copy in TCRdb shows in-frame clones only, minus some. The sample records over 250,000 clones, about 87% being singletons. The receptor comes from a woman in her forties or fifties who had recovered from COVID-19. The genes are TRBV4-1 and TRBJ1-2; 9 positions match TRBD1. Sequencing was performed on PBMCs or T cells enriched from blood (not recorded which). CDR3 residues: CASSQLRDRVPYGYTF. The CDR3, as DNA: TGCGCCAGCAGCCAACTCCGGGACAGGGTGCCCTATGGCTACACCTTC.